This T cell receptor (beta chain) was sequenced in a study of cytotoxic CD8 clonotypes in ibrutinib-treated CLL. General observations from the study: Clonality (at baseline) was higher than in age-matched healthy donors and tracked circulating CD8+ T-cell counts.

This clone was seen more than once but under ten times. The antigen is unknown. TCRdb's table, derived via immunoSEQ multiplex PCR, lists solely in-frame clones and lacks some. Of 200,000 to 250,000 clones in the sample, 65% to 80% were seen once. This CDR3 spans 12 amino acids. Trimming removed 7 bases at V and 3 bases at J, with 9 bases between. The germline CDR1 and CDR2 sequences are SQVTM and ANQGSEA. The sequences come from PBMCs, collected after 12 months of ibrutinib treatment. This chain uses TRBV29-1 with TRBJ2-2; TRBD1 or TRBD2 may be the D gene (5 bases each). This sequence originates from a human donor with chronic lymphocytic leukemia. The CDR3 bases are TGCAGCGCCCAGGGAGACACCGGGGAGCTGTTTTTT. It yields the protein CSAQGDTGELFF.